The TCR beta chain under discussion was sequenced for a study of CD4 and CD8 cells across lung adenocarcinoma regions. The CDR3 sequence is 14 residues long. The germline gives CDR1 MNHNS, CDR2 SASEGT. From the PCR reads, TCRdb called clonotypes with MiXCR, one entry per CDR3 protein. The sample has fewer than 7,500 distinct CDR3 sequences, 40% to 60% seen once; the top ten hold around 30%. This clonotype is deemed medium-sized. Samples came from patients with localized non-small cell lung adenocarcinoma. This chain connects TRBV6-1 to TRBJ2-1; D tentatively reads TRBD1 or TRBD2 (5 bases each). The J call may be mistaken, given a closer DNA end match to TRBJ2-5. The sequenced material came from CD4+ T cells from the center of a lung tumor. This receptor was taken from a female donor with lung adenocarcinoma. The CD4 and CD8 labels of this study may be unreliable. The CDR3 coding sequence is TGTGCCAGCAGTGGAACTTGGGGGATAGAGACCCAGTACTTC. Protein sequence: CASSGTWGIETQYF.